This T cell receptor beta chain was identified during a study of regulatory T cells in long-lasting Graves disease (dated by TCRdb to the early 2020s). The study in broad terms: In the newly diagnosed Graves' disease group, patients had been taking antithyroid drugs for less than 3 months. A total of roughly 35 samples were covered by TCR sequencing, comprising 13 persistent and around 20 newly diagnosed Graves' disease patients. This study used TCR sequencing and RNA sequencing of peripheral blood to compare persistent Graves' disease patients against newly diagnosed Graves' disease patients. The study was registered as a clinical trial and conducted in China.

The CDR3 goes from the cysteine to the phenylalanine over 20 residues. Only the CDR3 DNA is retained, 60 bases long and in frame from the first base. Here V drops 1 base and J drops 3 bases, and the junction holds 16 bases not matched to any gene. Reading the germline V gene gives CDR1 SGHRS and CDR2 YFSETQ. What the study reported, not specific to this receptor: As a limitation, the authors acknowledged that the small sample size may reduce accuracy. Persistent disease showed preferential use of TRBV28, TRBJ1-2 and TRBJ2-5, whereas newly diagnosed disease favored TRBV20-1 and TRBJ2-1. Patients with persistent disease shared more public clonotypes (fewer than 3,000) than newly diagnosed patients did (966). Persistent Graves' disease patients showed lower TCR Shannon entropy and fewer highly expanded clones than newly diagnosed patients, suggesting clonal expansion. Because the primary lesion, thyroid tissue, could not be accessed, the study looked at peripheral blood alone. Sequencing and analysis were limited to the TCR beta chain.

This clonotype was recorded many times. No antigen is known for it. It has no much larger one-base neighbor in the sample; base qualities were not kept. Library preparation was by multiplex PCR. Sequencing took place on an Illumina HiSeq 4000. TCR beta libraries were built with iRepertoire HTBI primers and Arm-PCR amplification of CDR3 regions. Before sequencing, the PCR products went through gel purification. In the source study's methods: Across samples, fewer than 70 TRBV and around 15 TRBJ segments were identified and used for gene usage analysis of CDR3 amino acid clonotypes. COPE and FqMerger were used to merge filtered high-quality paired reads into contigs. BLAST was used to align contigs to IMGT TRBV, TRBD and TRBJ reference genes, and CDR3 was defined according to IMGT. Any clonotype with a frequency above 0.1% was classified as a highly expanded clone. Shannon entropy was used to measure repertoire diversity, and the Gini coefficient was used to measure V-J evenness. Public clonotypes were defined as clonotypes shared by more than one individual. In-frame beta chains were kept once TCRdb had trimmed the public reads at Q25 with fastp and called clones with MiXCR. Rows with one shared CDR3 protein collapse into an entry with the most common genes and DNA. These V and J calls originate from TCRdb's pipeline instead of the authors' own analysis. Here the sample has around 450,000 distinct CDR3 sequences; over 12% occur a single time. Approximately 7.6% of the sample is taken by the ten largest.

The time point label, read with the paper, signifies: newly diagnosed GD, antithyroid drugs for less than 3 months. For both TCR sequencing and RNA sequencing, RNA was extracted from PBMCs using TRIzol. The diagnosis of Graves' disease was made according to American Thyroid Association guidelines. Recruitment of patients was carried out at an endocrinology department in Xi'an, China. Each patient gave approximately 10 milliliters of peripheral blood, collected in an EDTA anticoagulant tube. Ficoll Paque Plus density gradient separation was used to isolate PBMCs, and no additional T cell sorting was done. RNA quality was checked with an Agilent 2100 Bioanalyzer and agarose gel, and concentration with a NanoDrop 2000. This sample also appeared in a second study, on T cells in Graves' hyperthyroidism and ophthalmopathy. As described in the second report: Stable Graves' hyperthyroidism was defined as the absence of progression to ophthalmopathy over 18 months of follow-up. Hyperthyroidism patients were aged 18 to 65 years and newly diagnosed, with disease duration of less than 2 months. Patients with uncontrolled infections, other autoimmune diseases, pregnancy or lactation were excluded. Diagnoses were based on clinical symptoms, serum thyroxine and TRAb, thyroid ultrasound and orbital computed tomography. For the first round of RT-PCR on the TCR CDR3, the HTBI primer set was used together with the Qiagen OneStep RT-PCR kit. Blood samples also contained most of the expanded thyroid clonotypes (frequency above 0.001), which suggests that blood repertoires may reflect thyroid immune responses. In cross-validation, a model built on a 13 V-J signature told ophthalmopathy apart from stable hyperthyroidism with approximately 90% sensitivity and around 81% specificity, and in testing the same model reached 80%/75%. In validation, the model predicted progression to ophthalmopathy with roughly 70% sensitivity and about 72% specificity, a median of around six months before onset. A discovery cohort of fewer than 110 patients, 43 with Graves' ophthalmopathy and under 60 with stable Graves' hyperthyroidism, was used to find distinguishing TCR V-J signatures. Prospective prediction of ophthalmopathy was tested in an independent validation cohort consisting of some 18 hyperthyroidism patients and around 16 patients who later progressed to ophthalmopathy. The 90 to 100 discovery patients were randomly split 7:3 into training and test sets. In addition, the study compared T-cell repertoires in thyroid tissue and in blood from roughly 6 Graves' hyperthyroidism patients. After sampling, hyperthyroidism patients received methimazole starting at 30 mg daily, and ophthalmopathy patients received high-dose intravenous methylprednisolone. A second multiplex PCR round built the libraries, followed by size selection and purification. Paired-end sequencing of the libraries was performed with 100 bp reads on an Illumina HiSeq2000. SOAPnuke was used to process the raw data, with reads discarded if the reads contained adapters or uncalled bases, had a mean Phred below 15, or lacked an exact constant-primer or identifier match. High-quality paired reads were merged with COPE v1.2.5, and unique nucleotide sequences were defined as clonotypes. Clonotypes were aligned to IMGT TRBV, TRBD and TRBJ reference segments using MiTCR v1.1. Analysis was restricted to V-J combinations with a frequency above 0.0001, which covered about 99% of repertoires. A TCS score was defined as the ratio of F50 (clonal expansion) to E x V (chaos), with BLOSUM62-based TCRdist applied between CDR3 peptides within each V-J. Welch's t-statistics and random forest reduced some 510 V-J features to 10 to 15, which were used in a naive Bayes classifier (R e1071). Sample size was not statistically predetermined, and investigators were not blinded to group allocation. TCR Vbeta CDR3 sequencing of some 140 peripheral blood samples (about 45 ophthalmopathy, 75 hyperthyroidism and roughly 17 progressor patients) is reported in the paper.

In this chain, TRBV5-1 is recombined with TRBJ2-2, and 9 bases in between align with TRBD2. The TCR was taken from a woman aged 40-49 years with Graves disease. Donor details come from another sample of the same person, matched by shared clones. This specimen was peripheral blood mononuclear cells (PBMCs), taken at new diagnosis, from a patient treated with antithyroid drugs. The CDR3 protein is CASSLLSTSGTAIYTGELFF. Here is the DNA: TGCGCCAGCAGCTTGCTATCGACTAGCGGAACGGCAATATACACCGGGGAGCTGTTTTTT.